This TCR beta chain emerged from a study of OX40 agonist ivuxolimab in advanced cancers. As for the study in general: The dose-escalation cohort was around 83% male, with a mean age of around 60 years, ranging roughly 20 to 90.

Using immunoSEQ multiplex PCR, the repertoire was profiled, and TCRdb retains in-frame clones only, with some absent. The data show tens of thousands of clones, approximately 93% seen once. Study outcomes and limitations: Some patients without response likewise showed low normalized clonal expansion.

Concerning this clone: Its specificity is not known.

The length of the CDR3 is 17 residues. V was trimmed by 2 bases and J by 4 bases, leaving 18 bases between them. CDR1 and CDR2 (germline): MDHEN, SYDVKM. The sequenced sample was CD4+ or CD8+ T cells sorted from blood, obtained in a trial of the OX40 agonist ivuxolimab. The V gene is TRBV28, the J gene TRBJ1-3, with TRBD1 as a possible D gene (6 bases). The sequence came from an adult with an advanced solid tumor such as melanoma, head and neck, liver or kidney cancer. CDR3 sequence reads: CASSLGYGGSAGNTIYF. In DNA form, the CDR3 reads TGTGCCAGCAGTTTAGGCTACGGGGGCTCTGCGGGAAACACCATATATTTT. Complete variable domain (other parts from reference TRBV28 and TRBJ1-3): DVKVTQSSRYLVKRTGEKVFLECVQDMDHENMFWYRQDPGLGLRLIYFSYDVKMKEKGDIPEGYSVSREKKERFSLILESASTNQTSMYLCASSLGYGGSAGNTIYFGEGSWLTVV.